This T cell receptor (beta chain) came from a study of tumor-infiltrating lymphocytes in primary liver carcinoma. Study summary: Through surgical resection, the patients' primary liver carcinoma was treated. Patients comprised men and women whose ages fell between 30 and 69 years. Staging placed the tumors at T1-T3 N0M0, and they measured about 4 to 10 cm across.

Both blood RNA, taken from unsorted whole blood, and germline DNA were extracted. From germline, CDR1 is MNHNS and CDR2 SASEGT. This CDR3 comprises 17 residues. The V gene end was trimmed by 7 bases and the J gene end by 0 bases; junction bases not matched to a gene: 12. A primer matching the constant region was used to make TCR beta cDNA from 450 to 550 ng of total RNA. The TCR beta library was amplified through three nested multiplex PCR rounds in a modified ARM-PCR procedure. Each of the first two PCR rounds ran approximately 11 cycles with TRBV1-TRBV30 forward and C-beta reverse primers. Via MiXCR, TCRdb re-called the multiplex PCR reads, giving one row per CDR3 protein. The table includes about 300,000 distinct CDR3 sequences, about 60% detected once.

The sequencing input was peripheral blood. The sequence was collected from a man aged 40-50 years with primary liver carcinoma and hepatitis B virus infection. This rearrangement joins TRBV6-1 to TRBJ2-4; 7 bases line up with TRBD2. CDR3 residues: CASNFDHSGLAKNIQYF. The DNA for the CDR3 is TGTGCCAGCAACTTCGACCATAGCGGGCTAGCCAAAAACATTCAGTACTTC.